The clone carrying this TCR beta chain has a handful of counts. This sample stems from a study of blood T cells in healthy people across ages. The second PCR ran about 6 to 11 cycles with a sample-barcoded 5' primer and J-beta primers. TCRdb redid the calling of the 5' RACE reads with MiXCR, one entry per CDR3 protein. Among almost 550,000 distinct CDR3 sequences, approximately 25% were seen once, and the ten largest hold around 10%. These data are also associated with another study on T cells of mothers and their children. From that report: Over 8.5 million reads per mother and 2.5 million to 3.5 million per child were obtained. Mother-child pairs who were related displayed a slightly higher overlap than unrelated pairs, a difference that was non-significant.

Sequencing used blood. The receptor was isolated from a boy younger than 18 in good health.

CDR3 bases: TGTGCCAGCTCACCACTCAGCACAGGGAACACTGAAGCTTTCTTT. Its protein is CASSPLSTGNTEAFF. This rearrangement joins TRBV18 to TRBJ1-1; maybe TRBD1 (5 bases). The germline V and J ends were trimmed by 1 base and 1 base, with 10 bases remaining between them. Germline CDR1 is KGHSH and CDR2 is LQKENI. This CDR3 spans 15 amino acids.